This T cell receptor beta chain was found in a study of human T cells and chemical hapten exposure. TCRdb called the RACE reads again in MiXCR, with one record for every CDR3 protein. The sample has tens of thousands of distinct CDR3 sequences, about 8.9% seen once. Whole-study findings and limits: With alopecia, donors may have immune responses unlike healthy people's.

CDR1 DFQATT and CDR2 SNEGSKA come from the germline V gene (reference sequence). The length of the CDR3 is 19 residues. J gave up 1 base and V 6 bases, and 16 bases lay outside the gene matches. Time point described: patch test 2, 6 weeks after DPC sensitization. Treatment given: therapeutic diphenylcyclopropenone sensitization with weekly scalp DPC. Sample donors consisted of patients with alopecia, aged 18 to 70 years, who were suitable for DPC. This clonotype was found many times. Its matching antigen is unknown. The chain carries TRBV20-1 and TRBJ2-3, with 13 positions matching TRBD2. The clonotype originates from a woman in her thirties or forties with alopecia areata. Some clones in this sample may be carry-over from other donors' samples. Sequences were derived from whole blood, sampled in connection with sensitization to the hapten diphenylcyclopropenone (DPC). Written as DNA, the CDR3 is TGCAGTGCCTTAATGCGGACTAGCGGGGGTACAATTGGCACAGATACGCAGTATTTT. Translated: CSALMRTSGGTIGTDTQYF.